The following is a TCR beta chain sequence with its context. These data belong to a study of blood T cell repertoires in COVID-19. Measured with immunoSEQ multiplex PCR; TCRdb has only the in-frame clones, and not every one. This sample has 120,000 or so clones, with more than 70% found just once. The CDR3 is 17 residues long. Germline trimming cut 5 bases from V and 0 bases from J; bases unmatched to any gene: 9. The germline CDR1 and CDR2 sequences are SGHVS and FQNEAQ. The sequencing input was peripheral blood. The rearrangement links TRBV7-8 to TRBJ2-3; 9 nucleotides agree with TRBD2. The clonotype was recovered from an elderly man with active or convalescent COVID-19. This chain's CDR3 is CASSPGLAGASTDTQYF. The DNA for the CDR3 is TGTGCCAGCAGCCCGGGACTAGCAGGGGCTAGCACAGATACGCAGTATTTT.